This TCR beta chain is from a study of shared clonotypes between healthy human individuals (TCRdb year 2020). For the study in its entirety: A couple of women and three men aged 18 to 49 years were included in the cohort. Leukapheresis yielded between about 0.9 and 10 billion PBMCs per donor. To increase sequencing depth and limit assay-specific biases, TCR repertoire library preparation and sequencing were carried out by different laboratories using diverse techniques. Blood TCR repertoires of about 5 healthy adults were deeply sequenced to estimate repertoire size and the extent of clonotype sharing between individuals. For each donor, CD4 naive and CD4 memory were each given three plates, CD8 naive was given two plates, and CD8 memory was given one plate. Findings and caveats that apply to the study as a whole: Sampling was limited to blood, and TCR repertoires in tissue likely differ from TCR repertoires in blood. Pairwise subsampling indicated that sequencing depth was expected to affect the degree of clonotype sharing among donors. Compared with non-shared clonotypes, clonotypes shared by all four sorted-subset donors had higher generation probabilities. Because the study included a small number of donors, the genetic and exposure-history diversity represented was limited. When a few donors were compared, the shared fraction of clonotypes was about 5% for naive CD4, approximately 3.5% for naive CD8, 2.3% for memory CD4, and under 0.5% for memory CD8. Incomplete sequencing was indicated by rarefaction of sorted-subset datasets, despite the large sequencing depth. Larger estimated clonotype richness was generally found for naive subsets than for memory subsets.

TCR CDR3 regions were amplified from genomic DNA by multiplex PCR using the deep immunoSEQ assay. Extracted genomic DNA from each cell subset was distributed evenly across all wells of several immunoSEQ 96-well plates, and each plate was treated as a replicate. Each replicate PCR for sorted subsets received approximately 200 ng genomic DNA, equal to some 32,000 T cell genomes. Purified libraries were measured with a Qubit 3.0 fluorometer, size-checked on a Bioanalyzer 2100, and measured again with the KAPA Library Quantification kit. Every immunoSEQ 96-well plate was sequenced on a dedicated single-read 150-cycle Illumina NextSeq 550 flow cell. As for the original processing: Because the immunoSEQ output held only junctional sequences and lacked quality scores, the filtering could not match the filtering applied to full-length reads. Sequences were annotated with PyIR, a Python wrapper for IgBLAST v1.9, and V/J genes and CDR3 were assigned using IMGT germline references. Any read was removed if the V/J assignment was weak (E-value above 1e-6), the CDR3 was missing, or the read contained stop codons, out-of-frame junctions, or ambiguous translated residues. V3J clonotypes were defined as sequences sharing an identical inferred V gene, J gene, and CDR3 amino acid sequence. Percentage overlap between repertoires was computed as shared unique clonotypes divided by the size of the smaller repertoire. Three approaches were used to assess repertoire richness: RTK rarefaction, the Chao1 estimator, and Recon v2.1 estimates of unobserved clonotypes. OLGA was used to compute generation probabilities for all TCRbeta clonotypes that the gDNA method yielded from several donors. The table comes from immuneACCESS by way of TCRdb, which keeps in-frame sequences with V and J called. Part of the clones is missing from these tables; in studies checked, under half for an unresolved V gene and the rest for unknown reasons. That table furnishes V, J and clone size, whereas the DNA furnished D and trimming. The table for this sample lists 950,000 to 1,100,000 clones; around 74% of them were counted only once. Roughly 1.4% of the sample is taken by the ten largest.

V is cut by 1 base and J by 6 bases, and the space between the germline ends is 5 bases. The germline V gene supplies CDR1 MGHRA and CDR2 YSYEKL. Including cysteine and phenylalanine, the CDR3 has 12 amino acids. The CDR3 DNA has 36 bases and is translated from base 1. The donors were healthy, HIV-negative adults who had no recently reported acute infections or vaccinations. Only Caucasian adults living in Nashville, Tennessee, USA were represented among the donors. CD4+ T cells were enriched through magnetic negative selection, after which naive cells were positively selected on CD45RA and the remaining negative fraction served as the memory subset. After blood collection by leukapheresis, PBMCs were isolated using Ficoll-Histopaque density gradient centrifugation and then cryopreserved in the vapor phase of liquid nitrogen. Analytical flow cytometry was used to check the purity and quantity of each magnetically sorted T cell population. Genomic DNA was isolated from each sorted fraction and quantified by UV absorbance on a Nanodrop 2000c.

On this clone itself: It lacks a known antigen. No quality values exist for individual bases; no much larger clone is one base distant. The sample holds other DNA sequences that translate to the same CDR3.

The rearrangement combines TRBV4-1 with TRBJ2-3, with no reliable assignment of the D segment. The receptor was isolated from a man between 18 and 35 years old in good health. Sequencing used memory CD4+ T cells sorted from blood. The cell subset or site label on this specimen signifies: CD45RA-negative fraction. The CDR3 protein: CASSQVADTQYF. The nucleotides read TGCGCCAGCAGCCAAGTGGCGGATACGCAGTATTTT.